This passage covers 18 T cell receptor beta chains from one sample sequenced in a study of blood T cell repertoires in COVID-19 (dated by TCRdb to the early 2020s). The library was obtained by the immunoSEQ multiplex PCR assay. Imported from immuneACCESS, the table was reduced by TCRdb to in-frame sequences with V and J called. These copies leave out some clones; in studies compared against another copy, an unresolved V gene accounts for under half, and the cause of the remainder is not known. Present in this sample are hundreds of thousands of clones, about 80% of which were seen just once. Approximately 9.1% of the sample rests with the top ten. Sequences were obtained from peripheral blood. Receptors were obtained from an older man with acute or convalescent COVID-19.

The rearrangement links TRBV3-1 (or the pseudogene TRBV3-2) to TRBJ1-4, with TRBD1 as a possible D gene (5 bases). Germline V gene lookup returns CDR1 LGHDT and CDR2 YNNKEL (reference sequence). V was pared by 1 base and J by 5 bases, with 11 bases between. CDR3 length equals 15 residues. The CDR3 sequence: CASSQGVGGNEKLFF. CDR3 sequence (DNA): TGTGCCAGCAGCCAAGGGGTCGGGGGGAATGAAAAACTGTTTTTT.

The chain has TRBV7-2 and TRBJ2-4; TRBD1 agrees at 7 bases. Germline values: CDR1 SGHTA, CDR2 FQGNSA. The V gene end was trimmed by 5 bases and the J gene end by 0 bases; junction bases not matched to a gene: 16. This CDR3 is 19 amino acids long. The chain's CDR3 is CASSPLPHRGGIAKNIQYF. Here the CDR3 DNA reads TGTGCCAGCAGCCCCCTCCCCCACAGGGGCGGTATAGCCAAAAACATTCAGTACTTC.

This sequence joins TRBV28 and TRBJ1-4, with D unresolved. Germline CDR1 MDHEN, CDR2 SYDVKM. This CDR3 has 14 amino acids. Trimming removed 3 bases at V and 8 bases at J, with 13 bases between. CDR3 DNA: TGTGCCAGCAGTTTGGGAGGGCGCTGGGAAAAACTGTTTTTT. Its protein is CASSLGGRWEKLFF.

V and J are TRBV28 and TRBJ1-2, with 11 bases fitting TRBD1. Germline-derived CDR1 and CDR2 are MDHEN and SYDVKM. The V gene end was trimmed by 2 bases and the J gene end by 8 bases; junction bases not matched to a gene: 13. The length of the CDR3 is 17 residues. This chain's CDR3 is CASSLGSRTGGLQGYTF. The CDR3 DNA reads TGTGCCAGCAGTTTAGGGAGCAGGACAGGGGGCCTTCAGGGCTACACCTTC.

Remarks on this clone: Its ends do not fully match the called genes, so a read error is possible. Other nucleotide sequences from this sample produce the same CDR3. The J gene is TRBJ2-7, the V gene TRBV11-2; D is undetermined. Per the germline V gene, CDR1 is SGHAT and CDR2 is FQNNGV. The CDR3 is 12 amino acids. The CDR3 reads CASSLAGYEQYF. In nucleotides, the CDR3 is TGTGCCAGCAGTTTAGCAGGATACGAGCAGTACTTC.

The chain is built from TRBV28 and TRBJ1-1; the D is unclear. CDR3 size: 15 residues. V lost 6 bases and J lost 0, with 14 bases in between. Germline V gene lookup returns CDR1 MDHEN and CDR2 SYDVKM. The chain's CDR3 is CASREGGKVNTEAFF. CDR3 bases: TGTGCCAGCAGGGAGGGTGGGAAGGTGAACACTGAAGCTTTCTTT.

This clone was recorded once. V is TRBV27 and J is TRBJ1-6; the match to TRBD1 covers 10 bases. The junction had 24 bases not matched to a gene; V was cut back by 3 bases and J by 10 bases. CDR3 length: 21 amino acids. The germline gives CDR1 MNHEY, CDR2 SMNVEV (reference sequence). The CDR3 DNA follows: TGTGCCAGCAGTTTTTTAATGAACCACCCGGGACAGGGGCTTGGTACATCACCCCTCCACTTT. Translation gives CASSFLMNHPGQGLGTSPLHF.

The chain couples TRBV11-2 to TRBJ1-6; TRBD1 matches at 7 bases. Germline CDR1 and CDR2: SGHAT and FQNNGV. V was pared by 6 bases and J by 7 bases, with 9 bases of the junction left unmatched. The CDR3 is 15 amino acids. In DNA, the CDR3 is TGTGCCAGCAGGAAGATACAGGGGTTAAATTCACCCCTCCACTTT. It specifies CASRKIQGLNSPLHF.

The V call is TRBV7-3, the J call TRBJ2-1, with TRBD1 as a possible D gene (5 bases). Per germline, CDR1 SGHTA and CDR2 FQGTGA. CDR3 length: 18 amino acids. The V end was cut by 1 base, the J end by 1 base, with 17 bases between. In nucleotides, the CDR3 is TGTGCCAGCAGCTTAAGGGGTGGGGCCAGCTTTTCCTACAATGAGCAGTTCTTC. Residues: CASSLRGGASFSYNEQFF.

The chain employs TRBV13 and TRBJ2-7; 8 nucleotides align to TRBD2. Per the germline V gene, CDR1 is PRHDT and CDR2 is FYEKMQ (reference sequence). With V trimmed by 4 bases and J by 5 bases, 7 bases remained unmatched. CDR3 length: 14 amino acids. DNA of the CDR3: TGTGCCAGCAGCTCAAGCGGGGGTGTCGACGAGCAGTACTTC. Translating gives CASSSSGGVDEQYF.

The chain recombines TRBV18 with TRBJ2-1; 7 positions match TRBD1. Trimming took 3 bases from V and 5 from J; bases not matched to a gene: 7. The germline CDR1 and CDR2 sequences are KGHSH and LQKENI. The CDR3 runs to 15 residues. The CDR3 sequence is CASSPIGTVNNEQFF. For the CDR3, the DNA is TGTGCCAGCTCACCGATAGGGACAGTTAACAATGAGCAGTTCTTC.

The rearrangement joins TRBV10-3 to TRBJ1-4; 7 positions agree with TRBD1. The CDR3 is 15 residues long. After removal of 2 bases from V and 0 bases from J, the junction contained 0 bases not matched to a gene. Germline CDR1 reads ENHRY; CDR2 reads SYGVKD. This CDR3 reads CAISEQGATNEKLFF. Written as DNA, the CDR3 is TGTGCCATCAGTGAGCAGGGGGCAACTAATGAAAAACTGTTTTTT.

This clone was detected a few times. The chain employs TRBV6-5 and TRBJ1-5, with 7 bases lining up with TRBD1. This CDR3 region has 15 residues. Germline CDR1 is MNHEY and CDR2 is SVGAGI. V was clipped by 7 bases and J by 3 bases; unmatched bases: 9. For the CDR3, the DNA is TGTGCCAGCACCCCGCAGGGGGTCGACAATCAGCCCCAGCATTTT. This sequence encodes CASTPQGVDNQPQHF.

This clone was picked up one time. This chain uses TRBV10-2 with TRBJ2-7; no firm D call. This CDR3 comprises 12 residues. CDR1 is WSHSY and CDR2 is SAAADI in the germline V gene. V lost 3 bases, J lost 4 bases, and 7 bases lay in between. The CDR3 DNA reads TGCGCCAGCAGTGAATATAATTACGAGCAGTACTTC. This sequence encodes CASSEYNYEQYF.

Only one count was recorded for this clone. This chain connects TRBV27 to TRBJ2-7; D is undetermined. Germline V gives CDR1 MNHEY, CDR2 SMNVEV (reference sequence). Trimming pared 5 bases from V and 3 bases from J, leaving 20 bases between. The CDR3 runs 16 residues. CDR3 loop: CASSPGFERPFYEQYF. The CDR3, as DNA: TGTGCCAGCAGTCCCGGGTTTGAGAGGCCTTTCTACGAGCAGTACTTC.

This chain connects TRBV6-2 or TRBV6-3 to TRBJ1-5, with a weak D call TRBD1 (5 bases). CDR1 is MNHEY and CDR2 is SVGEGT in the germline V gene. V lost 2 bases and J lost 7, with 9 bases in between. The CDR3 spans 13 residues. CDR3 residues: CASSYGGGQPQHF. For the CDR3, the DNA is TGTGCCAGCAGTTACGGGGGGGGGCAGCCCCAGCATTTT.

The chain recombines TRBV7-2 with TRBJ2-2, with TRBD2 matching 8 bases. The CDR3 sequence is 16 residues long. The J segment lost 2 bases and the V segment lost 6 bases, leaving 8 bases of the junction unmatched. Germline-derived CDR1 and CDR2 are SGHTA and FQGNSA. The CDR3 region is CASSPGGLANTGELFF. The CDR3 coding sequence is TGTGCCAGCAGTCCGGGCGGACTAGCAAACACCGGGGAGCTGTTTTTT. Variable domain in full (rest from reference TRBV7-2 and TRBJ2-2): GAGVSQSPSNKVTEKGKDVELRCDPISGHTALYWYRQSLGQGLEFLIYFQGNSAPDKSGLPSDRFSAERTGGSVSTLTIQRTQQEDSAVYLCASSPGGLANTGELFFGEGSRLTVL.

This clone came up a few times. This chain connects TRBV18 to TRBJ2-7, with D maybe TRBD2 (6 bases). Germline V lookup: CDR1 KGHSH, CDR2 LQKENI. This CDR3 is built from 11 residues. CDR3 in amino acids: CASSGGDRTVV. In nucleotides, the CDR3 is TGTGCCAGCTCAGGAGGGGACCGTACGGTTGTC.